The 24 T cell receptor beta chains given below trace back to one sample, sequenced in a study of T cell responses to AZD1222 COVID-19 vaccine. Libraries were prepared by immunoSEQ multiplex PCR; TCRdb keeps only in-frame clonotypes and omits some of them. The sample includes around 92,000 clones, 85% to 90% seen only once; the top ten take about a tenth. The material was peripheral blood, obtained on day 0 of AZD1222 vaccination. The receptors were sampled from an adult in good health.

CDR3 in DNA: TGTGCCAGCAGTGAATGGGAGGTTGGGCCCTATGGCTACACCTTC. This codes for CASSEWEVGPYGYTF. The chain combines TRBV6-1 with TRBJ1-2; unclear D gene. The CDR3 length is 15 residues. Germline V gene lookup returns CDR1 MNHNS and CDR2 SASEGT. Trimming pared 2 bases from V and 4 bases from J, leaving 14 bases between.

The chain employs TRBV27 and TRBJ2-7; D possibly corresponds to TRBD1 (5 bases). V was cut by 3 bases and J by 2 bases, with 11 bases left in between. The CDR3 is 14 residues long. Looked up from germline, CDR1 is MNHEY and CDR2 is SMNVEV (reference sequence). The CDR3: CASSFSQGPYEQYF. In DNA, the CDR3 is TGTGCCAGCAGTTTCAGCCAGGGCCCCTACGAGCAGTACTTC.

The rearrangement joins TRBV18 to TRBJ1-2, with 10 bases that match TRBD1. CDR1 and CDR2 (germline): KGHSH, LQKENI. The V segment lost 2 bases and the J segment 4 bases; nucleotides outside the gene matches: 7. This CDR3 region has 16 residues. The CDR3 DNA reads TGTGCCAGCTCACCAGGGACAGGGGCGAGACTCTATGGCTACACCTTC. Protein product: CASSPGTGARLYGYTF. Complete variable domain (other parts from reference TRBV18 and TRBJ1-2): NAGVMQNPRHLVRRRGQEARLRCSPMKGHSHVYWYRQLPEEGLKFMVYLQKENIIDESGMPKERFSAEFPKEGPSILRIQQVVRGDSAAYFCASSPGTGARLYGYTFGSGTRLTVV.

CDR3 sequence: CASSYREYTEAFF. CDR3 nucleotide sequence: TGTGCCAGCAGCTACAGGGAGTACACTGAAGCTTTCTTT. The chain employs TRBV7-9 and TRBJ1-1, with D possibly being TRBD1 (6 bases). The CDR3 runs 13 residues. V shed 4 bases and J shed 3 bases, with 9 bases lying between them. The germline V gene has CDR1 SEHNR and CDR2 FQNEAQ (reference sequence).

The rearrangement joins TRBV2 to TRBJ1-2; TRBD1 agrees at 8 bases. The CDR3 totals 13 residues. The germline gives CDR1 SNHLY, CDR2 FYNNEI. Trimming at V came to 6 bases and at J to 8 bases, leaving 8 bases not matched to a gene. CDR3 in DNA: TGTGCCAGCAGCGACAGGGGCGCCGGGGGCTACACCTTC. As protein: CASSDRGAGGYTF.

The CDR3 here is CASSKTQGAVGGYTF. CDR3 nucleotide sequence: TGTGCCAGCAGTAAAACCCAGGGGGCAGTAGGTGGCTACACCTTC. The chain employs TRBV6-5 and TRBJ1-2; 8 bases align to TRBD1. CDR3 size: 15 residues. Germline V gene lookup returns CDR1 MNHEY and CDR2 SVGAGI. Trimming at V came to 5 bases and at J to 7 bases, leaving 12 bases not matched to a gene.

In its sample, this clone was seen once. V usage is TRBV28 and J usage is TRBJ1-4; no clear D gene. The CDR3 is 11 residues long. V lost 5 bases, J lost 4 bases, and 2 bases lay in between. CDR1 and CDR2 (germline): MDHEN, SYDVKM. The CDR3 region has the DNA TGTGCCAGCAGTCTTAATGAAAAACTGTTTTTT. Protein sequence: CASSLNEKLFF.

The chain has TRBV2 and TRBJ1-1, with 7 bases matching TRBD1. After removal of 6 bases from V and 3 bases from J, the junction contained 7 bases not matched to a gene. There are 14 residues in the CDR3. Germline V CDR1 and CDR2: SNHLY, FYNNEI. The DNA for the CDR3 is TGTGCCAGCAGGCTTAGACAGGGCCACACTGAAGCTTTCTTT. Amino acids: CASRLRQGHTEAFF.

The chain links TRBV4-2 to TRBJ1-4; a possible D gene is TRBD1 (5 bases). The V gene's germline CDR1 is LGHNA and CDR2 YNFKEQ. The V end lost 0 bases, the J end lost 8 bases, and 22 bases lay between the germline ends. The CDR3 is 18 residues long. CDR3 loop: CASSQDIGRTQRGEKLFF. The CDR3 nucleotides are TGTGCCAGCAGCCAAGATATAGGCAGGACTCAAAGGGGCGAAAAACTGTTTTTT.

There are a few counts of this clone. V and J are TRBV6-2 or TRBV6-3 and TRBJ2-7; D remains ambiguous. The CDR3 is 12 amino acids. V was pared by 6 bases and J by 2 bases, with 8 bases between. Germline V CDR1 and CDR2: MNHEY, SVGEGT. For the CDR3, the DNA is TGTGCCAGCAGCCTCACTCCCTACGAGCAGTACTTC. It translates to CASSLTPYEQYF.

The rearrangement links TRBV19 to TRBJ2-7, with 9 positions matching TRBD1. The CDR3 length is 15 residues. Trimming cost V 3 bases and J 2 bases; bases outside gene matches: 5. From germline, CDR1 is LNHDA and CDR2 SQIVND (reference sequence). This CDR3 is CASSIADRGTYEQYF. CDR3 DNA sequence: TGTGCCAGTAGTATCGCGGACAGGGGCACCTACGAGCAGTACTTC.

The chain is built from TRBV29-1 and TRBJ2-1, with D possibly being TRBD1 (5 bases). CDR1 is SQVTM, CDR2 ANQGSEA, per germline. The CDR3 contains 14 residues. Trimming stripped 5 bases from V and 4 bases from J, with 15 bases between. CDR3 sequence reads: CSVSYLTVYNEQFF. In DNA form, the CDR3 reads TGCAGCGTTTCATACTTGACAGTTTACAATGAGCAGTTCTTC.

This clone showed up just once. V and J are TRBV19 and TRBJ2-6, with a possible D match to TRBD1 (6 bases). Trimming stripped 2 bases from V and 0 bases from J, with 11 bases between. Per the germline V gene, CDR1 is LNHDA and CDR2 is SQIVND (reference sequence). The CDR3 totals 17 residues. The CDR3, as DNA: TGTGCCAGTAGTATAATGGGGGCAAGCTCTGGGGCCAACGTCCTGACTTTC. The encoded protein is CASSIMGASSGANVLTF.

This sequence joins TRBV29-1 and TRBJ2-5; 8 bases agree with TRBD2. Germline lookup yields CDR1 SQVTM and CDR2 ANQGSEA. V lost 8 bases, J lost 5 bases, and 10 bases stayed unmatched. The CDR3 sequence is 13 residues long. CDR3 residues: CSYSGGALETQYF. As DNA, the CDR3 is TGCAGCTACTCCGGGGGGGCGTTGGAGACCCAGTACTTC.

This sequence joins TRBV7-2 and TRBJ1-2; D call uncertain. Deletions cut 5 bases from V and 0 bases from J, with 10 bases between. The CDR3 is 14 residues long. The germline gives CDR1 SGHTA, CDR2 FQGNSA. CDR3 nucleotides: TGTGCCAGCAGCCGGGAGGCTACTAACTATGGCTACACCTTC. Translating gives CASSREATNYGYTF.

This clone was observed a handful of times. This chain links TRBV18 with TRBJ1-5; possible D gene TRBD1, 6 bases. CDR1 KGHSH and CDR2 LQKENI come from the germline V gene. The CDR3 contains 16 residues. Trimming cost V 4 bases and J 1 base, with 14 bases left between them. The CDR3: CASSQRGLGSNQPQHF. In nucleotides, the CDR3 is TGTGCCAGCTCACAGCGGGGGCTGGGGAGCAATCAGCCCCAGCATTTT.

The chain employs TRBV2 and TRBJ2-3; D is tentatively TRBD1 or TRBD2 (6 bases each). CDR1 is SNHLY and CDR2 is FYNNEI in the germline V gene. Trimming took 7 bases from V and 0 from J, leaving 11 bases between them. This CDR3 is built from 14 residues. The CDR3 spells CASKEGVSTDTQYF. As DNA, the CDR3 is TGTGCCAGCAAGGAGGGGGTTAGCACAGATACGCAGTATTTT.

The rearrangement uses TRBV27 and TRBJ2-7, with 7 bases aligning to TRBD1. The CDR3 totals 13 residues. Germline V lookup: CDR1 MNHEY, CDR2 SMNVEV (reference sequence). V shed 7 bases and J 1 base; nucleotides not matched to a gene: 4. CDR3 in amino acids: CASKTGYSYEQYF. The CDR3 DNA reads TGTGCCAGCAAGACAGGGTATTCCTACGAGCAGTACTTC.

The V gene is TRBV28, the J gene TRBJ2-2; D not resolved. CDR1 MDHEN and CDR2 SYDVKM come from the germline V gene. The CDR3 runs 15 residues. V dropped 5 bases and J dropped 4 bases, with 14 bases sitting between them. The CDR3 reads CASSPDRPFTGELFF. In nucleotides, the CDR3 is TGTGCCAGCAGTCCGGACCGCCCATTCACCGGGGAGCTGTTTTTT.

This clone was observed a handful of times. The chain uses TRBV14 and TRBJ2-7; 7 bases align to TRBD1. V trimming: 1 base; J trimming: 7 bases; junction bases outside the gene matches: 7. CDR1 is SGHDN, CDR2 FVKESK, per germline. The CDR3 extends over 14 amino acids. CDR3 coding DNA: TGTGCCAGCAGCCAAGTAGGGGGCCATGGGGAGCAGTACTTC. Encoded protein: CASSQVGGHGEQYF.

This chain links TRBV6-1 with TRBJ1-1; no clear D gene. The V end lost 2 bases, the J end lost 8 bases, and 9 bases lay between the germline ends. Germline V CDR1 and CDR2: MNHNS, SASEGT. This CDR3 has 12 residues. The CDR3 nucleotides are TGTGCCAGCAGTGAATGGGCATTGGAAGCTTTCTTT. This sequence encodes CASSEWALEAFF.

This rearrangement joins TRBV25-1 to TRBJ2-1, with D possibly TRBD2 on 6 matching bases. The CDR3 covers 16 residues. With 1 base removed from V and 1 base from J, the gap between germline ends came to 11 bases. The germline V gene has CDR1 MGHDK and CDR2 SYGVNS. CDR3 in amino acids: CASSESAGGSYNEQFF. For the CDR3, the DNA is TGTGCCAGCAGTGAATCAGCGGGTGGGTCCTACAATGAGCAGTTCTTC.

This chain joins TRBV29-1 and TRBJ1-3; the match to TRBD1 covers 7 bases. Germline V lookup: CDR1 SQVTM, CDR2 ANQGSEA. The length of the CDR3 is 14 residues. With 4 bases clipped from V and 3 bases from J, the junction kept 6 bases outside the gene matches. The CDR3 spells CSVGDRAYGNTIYF. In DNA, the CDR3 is TGCAGCGTTGGGGACAGAGCTTATGGAAACACCATATATTTT. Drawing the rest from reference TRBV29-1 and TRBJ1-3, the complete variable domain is SAVISQKPSRDICQRGTSLTIQCQVDSQVTMMFWYRQQPGQSLTLIATANQGSEATYESGFVIDKFPISRPNLTFSTLTVSNMSPEDSSIYLCSVGDRAYGNTIYFGEGSWLTVV.

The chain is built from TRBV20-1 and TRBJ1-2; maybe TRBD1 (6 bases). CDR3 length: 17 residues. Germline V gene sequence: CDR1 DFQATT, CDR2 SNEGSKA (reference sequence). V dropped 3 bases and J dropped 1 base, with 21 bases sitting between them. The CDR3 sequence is CSASGGEFGGFNYGYTF. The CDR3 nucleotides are TGCAGTGCTAGTGGGGGCGAGTTTGGAGGGTTTAACTATGGCTACACCTTC.